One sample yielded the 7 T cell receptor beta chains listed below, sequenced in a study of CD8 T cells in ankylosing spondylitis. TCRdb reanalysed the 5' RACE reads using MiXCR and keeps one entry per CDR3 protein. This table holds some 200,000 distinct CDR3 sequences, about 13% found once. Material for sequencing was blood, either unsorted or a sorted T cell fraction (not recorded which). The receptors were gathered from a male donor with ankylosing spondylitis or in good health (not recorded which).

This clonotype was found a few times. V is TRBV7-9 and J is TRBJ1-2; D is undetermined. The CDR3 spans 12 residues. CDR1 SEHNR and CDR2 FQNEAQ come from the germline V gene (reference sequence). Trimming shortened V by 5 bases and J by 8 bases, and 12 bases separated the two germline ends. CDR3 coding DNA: TGTGCCAGCAGCCCGACGGGGTTCGGCTACACCTTC. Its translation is CASSPTGFGYTF. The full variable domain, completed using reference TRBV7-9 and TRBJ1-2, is DTGVSQNPRHKITKRGQNVTFRCDPISEHNRLYWYRQTLGQGPEFLTYFQNEAQLEKSRLLSDRFSAERPKGSFSTLEIQRTEQGDSAMYLCASSPTGFGYTFGSGTRLTVV.

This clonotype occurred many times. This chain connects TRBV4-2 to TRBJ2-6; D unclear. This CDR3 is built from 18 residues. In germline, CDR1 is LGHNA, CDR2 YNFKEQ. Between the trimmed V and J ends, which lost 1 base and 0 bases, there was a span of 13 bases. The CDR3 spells CASSQGTEESSGANVLTF. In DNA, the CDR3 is TGTGCCAGCAGCCAAGGAACAGAAGAAAGCTCTGGGGCCAACGTCCTGACTTTC.

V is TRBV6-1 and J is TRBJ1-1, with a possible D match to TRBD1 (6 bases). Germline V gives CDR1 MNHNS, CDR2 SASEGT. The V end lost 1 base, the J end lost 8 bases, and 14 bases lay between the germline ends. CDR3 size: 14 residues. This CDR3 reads CASSEGVTGLEAFF. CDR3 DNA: TGTGCCAGCAGTGAAGGGGTCACAGGGTTGGAAGCTTTCTTT.

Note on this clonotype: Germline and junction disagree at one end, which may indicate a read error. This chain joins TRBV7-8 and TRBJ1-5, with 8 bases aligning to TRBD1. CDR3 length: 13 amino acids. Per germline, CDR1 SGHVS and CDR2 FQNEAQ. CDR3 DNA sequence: TGTGCCAGCAGCCGAACAGGGGGTCAGACCCAGCATTTT. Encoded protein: CASSRTGGQTQHF.

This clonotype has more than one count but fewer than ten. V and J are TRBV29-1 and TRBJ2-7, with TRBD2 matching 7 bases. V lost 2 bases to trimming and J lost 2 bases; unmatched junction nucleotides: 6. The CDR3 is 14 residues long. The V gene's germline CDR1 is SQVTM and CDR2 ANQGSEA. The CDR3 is CSVEYAGEAYEQYF. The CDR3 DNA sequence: TGCAGCGTTGAATACGCGGGGGAGGCCTACGAGCAGTACTTC.

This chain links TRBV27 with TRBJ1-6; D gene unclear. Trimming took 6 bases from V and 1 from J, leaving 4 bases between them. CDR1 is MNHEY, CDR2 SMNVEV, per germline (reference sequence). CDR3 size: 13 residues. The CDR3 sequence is CASRGSYNSPLHF. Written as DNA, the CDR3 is TGTGCCAGCAGGGGGTCCTATAATTCACCCCTCCACTTT.

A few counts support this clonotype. In nucleotides, the CDR3 is TGTGCCAGCAGCTTAGGAGGGGACAGCCTCTACGAGCAGTACTTC. It codes for CASSLGGDSLYEQYF. The chain combines TRBV7-9 with TRBJ2-7, with 7 bases matching TRBD1. The germline CDR1 and CDR2 sequences are SEHNR and FQNEAQ (reference sequence). The CDR3 consists of 15 residues. The J segment lost 3 bases and the V segment lost 1 base, leaving 6 bases of the junction unmatched.